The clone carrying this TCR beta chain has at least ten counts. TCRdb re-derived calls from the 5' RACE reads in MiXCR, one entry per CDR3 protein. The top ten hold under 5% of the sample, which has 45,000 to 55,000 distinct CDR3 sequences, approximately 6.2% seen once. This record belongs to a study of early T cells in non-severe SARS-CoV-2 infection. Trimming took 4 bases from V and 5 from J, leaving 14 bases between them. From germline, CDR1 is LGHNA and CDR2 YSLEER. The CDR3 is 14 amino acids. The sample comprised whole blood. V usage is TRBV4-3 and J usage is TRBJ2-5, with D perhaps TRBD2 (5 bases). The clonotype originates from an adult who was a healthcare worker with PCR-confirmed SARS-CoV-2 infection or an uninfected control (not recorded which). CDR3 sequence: CASSLSGSGETQYF. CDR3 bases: TGCGCCAGCAGCCTGTCTGGGAGTGGGGAGACCCAGTACTTC.